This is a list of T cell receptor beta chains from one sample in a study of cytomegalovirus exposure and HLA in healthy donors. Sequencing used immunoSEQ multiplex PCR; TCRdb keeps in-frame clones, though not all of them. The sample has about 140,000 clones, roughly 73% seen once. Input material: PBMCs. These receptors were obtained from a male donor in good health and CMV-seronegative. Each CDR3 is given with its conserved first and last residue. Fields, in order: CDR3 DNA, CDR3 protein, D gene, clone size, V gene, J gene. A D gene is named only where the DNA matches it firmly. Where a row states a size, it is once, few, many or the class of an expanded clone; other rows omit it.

CDR3nt: TGCGCCACCTTAGACCGGGACACCTCCTACGAGCAGTACTTC
CDR3aa: CATLDRDTSYEQYF
d_gene: NA
abundance: few
v_gene: TRBV10-2
j_gene: TRBJ2-7

CDR3nt: TGTGCCAGCAGCTTTCCGGGACAGGGAGAGACCGGGGAGCTGTTTTTT
CDR3aa: CASSFPGQGETGELFF
d_gene: TRBD1
abundance: NA
v_gene: TRBV5-6
j_gene: TRBJ2-2

CDR3nt: TGTGCCTGGAGTGTCCCCGTCCCCGGGGAGCTGTTTTTT
CDR3aa: CAWSVPVPGELFF
d_gene: NA
abundance: NA
v_gene: TRBV30
j_gene: TRBJ2-2

CDR3nt: TGCGCCAGCAGCCAAGACGCCGGACAGTCAATCTATGGCTACACCTTC
CDR3aa: CASSQDAGQSIYGYTF
d_gene: NA
abundance: few
v_gene: TRBV4-3
j_gene: TRBJ1-2

CDR3nt: TGTGCCAGCAGGGACGCAGGGGGCCAATACGAGCAGTACTTC
CDR3aa: CASRDAGGQYEQYF
d_gene: TRBD1
abundance: NA
v_gene: TRBV27
j_gene: TRBJ2-7

CDR3nt: TGTGCCAGCAGTTACAAAGCGGGGGGGAAAAATACGCAGTATTTT
CDR3aa: CASSYKAGGKNTQYF
d_gene: TRBD2
abundance: NA
v_gene: TRBV6-6
j_gene: TRBJ2-3

CDR3nt: TGTGCCAGCAGCGTAGGCAGGGGGCGCGATGGCTACACCTTC
CDR3aa: CASSVGRGRDGYTF
d_gene: TRBD1
abundance: NA
v_gene: TRBV9
j_gene: TRBJ1-2

CDR3nt: TGTGCCAGCAGCCTCGGGGGGGCGAACACTGAAGCTTTCTTT
CDR3aa: CASSLGGANTEAFF
d_gene: NA
abundance: NA
v_gene: TRBV5-8
j_gene: TRBJ1-1

CDR3nt: TGTGCCAGCAGCTTAGCGCAGGGGAGGGGTTTAGATACGCAGTATTTT
CDR3aa: CASSLAQGRGLDTQYF
d_gene: NA
abundance: NA
v_gene: TRBV7-9
j_gene: TRBJ2-3

CDR3nt: TGCGCCAGCAGCCAAGCGGCAGGATCCTACAATGAGCAGTTCTTC
CDR3aa: CASSQAAGSYNEQFF
d_gene: NA
abundance: NA
v_gene: TRBV4-3
j_gene: TRBJ2-1

CDR3nt: TGTGCCAGCAGCCCCCTAAGACAGGGTCGAAGTACTAATGAAAAACTGTTTTTT
CDR3aa: CASSPLRQGRSTNEKLFF
d_gene: TRBD1
abundance: once
v_gene: TRBV7-2
j_gene: TRBJ1-4

CDR3nt: TGTGCCAGCAGCGAAACTAGCGGGGGGGCTTCGGGGAAGTTCTTC
CDR3aa: CASSETSGGASGKFF
d_gene: TRBD2
abundance: NA
v_gene: TRBV6-4
j_gene: TRBJ2-1

CDR3nt: TGTGCCTGGATTCCCTGGACAGGTCGGGAAACTGAAGCTTTCTTT
CDR3aa: CAWIPWTGRETEAFF
d_gene: TRBD1
abundance: NA
v_gene: TRBV30
j_gene: TRBJ1-1

CDR3nt: TGTGCCAGCAGCACCCTACAGGGGGCGACCGGGGAGCTGTTTTTT
CDR3aa: CASSTLQGATGELFF
d_gene: TRBD1
abundance: NA
v_gene: TRBV7-9
j_gene: TRBJ2-2

CDR3nt: TGTGCCAGTAGCCCGGGAAGAGGACCAGAGACCCAGTACTTC
CDR3aa: CASSPGRGPETQYF
d_gene: NA
abundance: many
v_gene: TRBV19
j_gene: TRBJ2-5

CDR3nt: TGTGCTAGTGGTTTAAGGCTAGCGGGGGCAGCCTACAATGAGCAGTTCTTC
CDR3aa: CASGLRLAGAAYNEQFF
d_gene: TRBD2
abundance: NA
v_gene: TRBV12-5
j_gene: TRBJ2-1

CDR3nt: TGCGCCAGCAGCTGGGAGGTTGGGGGCACTGAAGCTTTCTTT
CDR3aa: CASSWEVGGTEAFF
d_gene: NA
abundance: NA
v_gene: TRBV5-1
j_gene: TRBJ1-1

CDR3nt: TGTGCCAGCAGCTTAGAAGGCAGGGGAGACACCATATATTTT
CDR3aa: CASSLEGRGDTIYF
d_gene: NA
abundance: NA
v_gene: TRBV11-2
j_gene: TRBJ1-3

CDR3nt: TGTGCCAGCAGTCCCTCGGGACAGGGGTTTCTCATTAACTATGGCTACACCTTC
CDR3aa: CASSPSGQGFLINYGYTF
d_gene: TRBD1
abundance: NA
v_gene: TRBV27
j_gene: TRBJ1-2

CDR3nt: TGTGCCAGCAGTCTGGGACAGGGGGCGGTCGAGCAGTACTTC
CDR3aa: CASSLGQGAVEQYF
d_gene: TRBD1
abundance: NA
v_gene: TRBV6-6
j_gene: TRBJ2-7

CDR3nt: TGTGCCAGCAGCAGAGGGGTTAATCTGTTAGGGGGTTCACCCCTCCACTTT
CDR3aa: CASSRGVNLLGGSPLHF
d_gene: NA
abundance: NA
v_gene: TRBV21-1
j_gene: TRBJ1-6

CDR3nt: TGCAGTGCTGCCGGGGGCACTGAAGCTTTCTTT
CDR3aa: CSAAGGTEAFF
d_gene: NA
abundance: NA
v_gene: TRBV20-1
j_gene: TRBJ1-1

CDR3nt: TGTGCCAACAGTTTTTCGGGGCTTTTGCGGGGGCGAACCTACGAGCAGTACTTC
CDR3aa: CANSFSGLLRGRTYEQYF
d_gene: NA
abundance: NA
v_gene: TRBV27
j_gene: TRBJ2-7

CDR3nt: TGTGCCAGCAGCTTGGACAGGGGTCTGGGAAGGTATGGCTACACCTTC
CDR3aa: CASSLDRGLGRYGYTF
d_gene: TRBD1
abundance: NA
v_gene: TRBV5-4
j_gene: TRBJ1-2

CDR3nt: TGCAGCGCTGGACTAGCGGGGGGCGTCTATGAGCAGTTCTTC
CDR3aa: CSAGLAGGVYEQFF
d_gene: TRBD2
abundance: once
v_gene: TRBV29-1
j_gene: TRBJ2-1

CDR3nt: TGTGCCAGCAGCGGAAGGACAGGCAATCAGCCCCAGCATTTT
CDR3aa: CASSGRTGNQPQHF
d_gene: NA
abundance: few
v_gene: TRBV5-6
j_gene: TRBJ1-5

CDR3nt: TGTGCCAGCAGTAAATCAGGGAAAGGCTACACCTTC
CDR3aa: CASSKSGKGYTF
d_gene: NA
abundance: NA
v_gene: TRBV6-5
j_gene: TRBJ1-2

CDR3nt: TGTGCCTGGAGTCCTCCGCCAGGGTTCAACATGAACACTGAAGCTTTCTTT
CDR3aa: CAWSPPPGFNMNTEAFF
d_gene: NA
abundance: NA
v_gene: TRBV30
j_gene: TRBJ1-1

CDR3nt: TGTGCCAGCAGCTTGGCCGGCGCTAGCTCCTACAATGAGCAGTTCTTC
CDR3aa: CASSLAGASSYNEQFF
d_gene: NA
abundance: once
v_gene: TRBV5-4
j_gene: TRBJ2-1

CDR3nt: TGTGCCAGTAGTATTGGTCAGGGTGGCTACGAGCAGTACTTC
CDR3aa: CASSIGQGGYEQYF
d_gene: NA
abundance: NA
v_gene: TRBV19
j_gene: TRBJ2-7

CDR3nt: TGTGCCAGCAGCGTAGCCAGGGGCACAGATACGCAGTATTTT
CDR3aa: CASSVARGTDTQYF
d_gene: NA
abundance: once
v_gene: TRBV9
j_gene: TRBJ2-3

CDR3nt: TGTGCCAGCAGTGTCAACTCTGGAAACACCATATATTTT
CDR3aa: CASSVNSGNTIYF
d_gene: NA
abundance: NA
v_gene: TRBV6-1
j_gene: TRBJ1-3

CDR3nt: TGTGCCAGCTGGAGCGGGGGCGCGCGCACCGGGGAGCTGTTTTTT
CDR3aa: CASWSGGARTGELFF
d_gene: TRBD2
abundance: NA
v_gene: TRBV6-1
j_gene: TRBJ2-2

CDR3nt: TGCGCCAGCAGCCAAGGGCTAGCGGGGGGGCCAGATACGCAGTATTTT
CDR3aa: CASSQGLAGGPDTQYF
d_gene: TRBD2
abundance: few
v_gene: TRBV4-3
j_gene: TRBJ2-3

CDR3nt: TGTGCCATCAGTGATCCGGCCCGGGTCTATGGCTACACCTTC
CDR3aa: CAISDPARVYGYTF
d_gene: NA
abundance: NA
v_gene: TRBV10-3
j_gene: TRBJ1-2

CDR3nt: TGTGCCAGCAGCCAAGACAGAGCAGGGTATCAGCCCCAGCATTTT
CDR3aa: CASSQDRAGYQPQHF
d_gene: NA
abundance: NA
v_gene: TRBV2
j_gene: TRBJ1-5

CDR3nt: TGTGCCACCAGCAGAGATAGGCGGGGGCGCAGTGCCTATGGCTACACCTTC
CDR3aa: CATSRDRRGRSAYGYTF
d_gene: NA
abundance: NA
v_gene: TRBV15
j_gene: TRBJ1-2

CDR3nt: TGTGCCAGCAGTTTATCCCCCCCGGGGAACACTGAAGCTTTCTTT
CDR3aa: CASSLSPPGNTEAFF
d_gene: NA
abundance: NA
v_gene: TRBV27
j_gene: TRBJ1-1

CDR3nt: TGCGCCAGCAGTCAATCGACTCGGGGGGGAGACAGGCAGAACTACAATGAGCAGTTCTTC
CDR3aa: CASSQSTRGGDRQNYNEQFF
d_gene: TRBD2
abundance: NA
v_gene: TRBV23-1
j_gene: TRBJ2-1

CDR3nt: TGTGCCAGCAGCCAGCGGGGGGGCACCGAGACCCAGTACTTC
CDR3aa: CASSQRGGTETQYF
d_gene: TRBD2
abundance: NA
v_gene: TRBV6-6
j_gene: TRBJ2-5

CDR3nt: TGTGCCAGCAGACTACCGACTAGCGGGGGGTACACCGGGGAGCTGTTTTTT
CDR3aa: CASRLPTSGGYTGELFF
d_gene: TRBD2
abundance: NA
v_gene: TRBV27
j_gene: TRBJ2-2

CDR3nt: TGTGCCAGCAGTGAAAGGACAACCACTGAAGCTTTCTTT
CDR3aa: CASSERTTTEAFF
d_gene: NA
abundance: NA
v_gene: TRBV6-1
j_gene: TRBJ1-1

CDR3nt: TGTGCCAGCAGTGACTTAGAGGTGTCAGGGGGCAGCGAGCAGTACTTC
CDR3aa: CASSDLEVSGGSEQYF
d_gene: TRBD1
abundance: NA
v_gene: TRBV2
j_gene: TRBJ2-7

CDR3nt: TGTGCCAGCAGCCAGGGGGGGGCAGGGGGCCCGTACGAGCAGTACTTC
CDR3aa: CASSQGGAGGPYEQYF
d_gene: NA
abundance: few
v_gene: TRBV4-2
j_gene: TRBJ2-7

CDR3nt: TGTGCCAGCAGCGTAGTTCCAGCGGTCACCTACAATGAGCAGTTCTTC
CDR3aa: CASSVVPAVTYNEQFF
d_gene: NA
abundance: NA
v_gene: TRBV9
j_gene: TRBJ2-1

CDR3nt: TGTGCCAGCAGTGAACAGGGTTCCGGCTACACCTTC
CDR3aa: CASSEQGSGYTF
d_gene: NA
abundance: NA
v_gene: TRBV25-1
j_gene: TRBJ1-2

CDR3nt: TGCAGCTCCCCAGACACCCGGGGGGGCCATGGCTACACCTTC
CDR3aa: CSSPDTRGGHGYTF
d_gene: NA
abundance: NA
v_gene: TRBV29-1
j_gene: TRBJ1-2

CDR3nt: TGTGCCAGCAGCCTGAGGTGGAACACCGGGGAGCTGTTTTTT
CDR3aa: CASSLRWNTGELFF
d_gene: NA
abundance: NA
v_gene: TRBV6-6
j_gene: TRBJ2-2

CDR3nt: TGTGCCAGCTCACCCCAGGGTCTCGGACTGTTTTTT
CDR3aa: CASSPQGLGLFF
d_gene: NA
abundance: few
v_gene: TRBV18
j_gene: TRBJ1-4